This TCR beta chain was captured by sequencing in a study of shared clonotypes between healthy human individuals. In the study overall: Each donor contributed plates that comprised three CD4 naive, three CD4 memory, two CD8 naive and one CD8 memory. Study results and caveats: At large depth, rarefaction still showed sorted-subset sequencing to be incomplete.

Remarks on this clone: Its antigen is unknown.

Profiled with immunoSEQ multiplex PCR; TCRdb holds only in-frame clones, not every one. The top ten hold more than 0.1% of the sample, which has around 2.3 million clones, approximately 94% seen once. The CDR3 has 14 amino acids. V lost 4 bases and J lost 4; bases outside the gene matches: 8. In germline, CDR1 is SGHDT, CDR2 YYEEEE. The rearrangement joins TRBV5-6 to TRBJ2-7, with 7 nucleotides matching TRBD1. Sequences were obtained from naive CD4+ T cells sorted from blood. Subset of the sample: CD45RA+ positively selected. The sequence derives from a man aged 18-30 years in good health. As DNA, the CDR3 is TGTGCCAGCAGCGCGGACAGGCGTTCGTACGAGCAGTACTTC. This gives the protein CASSADRRSYEQYF.